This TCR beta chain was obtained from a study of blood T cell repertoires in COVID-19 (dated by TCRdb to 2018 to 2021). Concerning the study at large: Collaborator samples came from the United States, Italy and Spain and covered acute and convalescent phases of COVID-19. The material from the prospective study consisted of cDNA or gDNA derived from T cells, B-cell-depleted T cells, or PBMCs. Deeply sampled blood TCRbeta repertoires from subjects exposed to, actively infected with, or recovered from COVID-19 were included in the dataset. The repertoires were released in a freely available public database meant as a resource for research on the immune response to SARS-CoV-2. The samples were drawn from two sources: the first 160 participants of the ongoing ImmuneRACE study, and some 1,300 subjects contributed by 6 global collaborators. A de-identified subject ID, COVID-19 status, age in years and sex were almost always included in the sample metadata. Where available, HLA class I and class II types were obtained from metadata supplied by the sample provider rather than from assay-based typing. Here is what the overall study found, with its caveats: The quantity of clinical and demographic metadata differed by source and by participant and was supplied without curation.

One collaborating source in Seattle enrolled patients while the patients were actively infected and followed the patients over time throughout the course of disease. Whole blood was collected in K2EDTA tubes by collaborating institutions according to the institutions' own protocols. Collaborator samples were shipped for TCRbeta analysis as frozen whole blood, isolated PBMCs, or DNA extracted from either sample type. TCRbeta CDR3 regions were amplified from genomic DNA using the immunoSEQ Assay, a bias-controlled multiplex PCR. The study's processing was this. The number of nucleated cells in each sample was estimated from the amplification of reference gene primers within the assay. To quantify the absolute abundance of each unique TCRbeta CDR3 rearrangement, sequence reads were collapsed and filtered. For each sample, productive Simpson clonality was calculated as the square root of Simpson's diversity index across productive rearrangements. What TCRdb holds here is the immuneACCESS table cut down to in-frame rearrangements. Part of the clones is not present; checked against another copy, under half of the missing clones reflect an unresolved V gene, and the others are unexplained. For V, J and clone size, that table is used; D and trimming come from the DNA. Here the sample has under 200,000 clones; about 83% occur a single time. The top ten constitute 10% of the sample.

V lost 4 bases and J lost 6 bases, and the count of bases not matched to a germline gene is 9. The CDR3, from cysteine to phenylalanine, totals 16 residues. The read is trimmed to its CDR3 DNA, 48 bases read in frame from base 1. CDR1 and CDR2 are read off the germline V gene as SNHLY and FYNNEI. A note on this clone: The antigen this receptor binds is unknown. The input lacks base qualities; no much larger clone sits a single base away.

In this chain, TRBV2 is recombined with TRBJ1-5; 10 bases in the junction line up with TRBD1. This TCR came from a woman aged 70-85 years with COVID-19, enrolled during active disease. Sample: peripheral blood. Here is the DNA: TGTGCCAGCAGTGGGGGACAGGGGCCGCGCGGTCAGCCCCAGCATTTT. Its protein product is CASSGGQGPRGQPQHF.